These 11 T cell receptor beta chains originate from one sample sequenced in a study of blood T cell repertoires in COVID-19. Profiled with immunoSEQ multiplex PCR; TCRdb holds only in-frame clones, not every one. The repertoire includes about 33,000 clones, about 88% of them detected once, and under 30% sits in the top ten. Sequenced: peripheral blood. Receptor source: a woman of 80 years or more with active or convalescent COVID-19.

The chain is built from TRBV5-5 and TRBJ2-7; D is uncertain. Germline V gene data show CDR1 as SGHKS and CDR2 as YYEKEE (reference sequence). Trimming shortened V by 1 base and J by 0 bases, and 8 bases separated the two germline ends. This CDR3 contains 14 residues. The CDR3 spells CASSLIGGSYEQYF. CDR3 DNA: TGTGCCAGCAGCTTGATTGGCGGCTCCTACGAGCAGTACTTC.

The V call is TRBV3-1 (or the pseudogene TRBV3-2), the J call TRBJ2-7; the D is unclear. V shed 0 bases and J shed 3 bases, with 6 bases lying between them. CDR1 is LGHDT, CDR2 YNNKEL, per germline (reference sequence). The CDR3 covers 13 residues. CDR3 protein: CASSQDRLYEQYF. CDR3 in DNA: TGTGCCAGCAGCCAAGATAGACTCTACGAGCAGTACTTC.

The rearrangement uses TRBV7-9 and TRBJ2-2; the match to TRBD1 covers 7 bases. V lost 5 bases, J lost 7 bases, and 7 bases stayed unmatched. The germline V gene has CDR1 SEHNR and CDR2 FQNEAQ (reference sequence). CDR3 size: 14 residues. CDR3 region: CASSQGQSYGELFF. CDR3 DNA sequence: TGTGCCAGCAGCCAGGGACAGTCTTACGGGGAGCTGTTTTTT.

V gene TRBV7-9 combines with J gene TRBJ1-2; D is perhaps TRBD1 (6 bases). The CDR3 is made up of 13 amino acids. V gave up 5 bases and J gave up 8 bases, with 15 bases separating them. CDR1 is SEHNR and CDR2 is FQNEAQ in the germline V gene (reference sequence). CDR3 amino acids: CASSPYRDEGYTF. In DNA, the CDR3 is TGTGCCAGCAGCCCTTACAGGGATGAAGGCTACACCTTC.

The genes are TRBV20-1 and TRBJ1-1; TRBD1 might be the D (5 bases). This CDR3 comprises 11 residues. CDR1 and CDR2 (germline): DFQATT, SNEGSKA (reference sequence). CDR3 sequence: CGGGTIFEAFF. The CDR3 coding sequence is TGCGGGGGAGGGACTATATTTGAAGCTTTCTTT.

The genes are TRBV30 and TRBJ2-4; tentative D call: TRBD1 (5 bases). The CDR3 is 17 residues long. From germline, CDR1 is GTSNPN and CDR2 SVGIG (reference sequence). Deletions cut 5 bases from V and 2 bases from J, with 22 bases between. CDR3 amino acids: CAWRASGHPMPKNIQYF. CDR3 in DNA: TGTGCCTGGCGCGCCTCTGGACATCCGATGCCCAAAAACATTCAGTACTTC.

J is TRBJ1-1 and V is TRBV7-7, with D possibly matching TRBD1 (6 bases). CDR1 SSHAT and CDR2 FNYEAQ come from the germline V gene (reference sequence). V shed 3 bases and J shed 3 bases, with 20 bases lying between them. The CDR3 extends over 17 amino acids. DNA for the CDR3: TGTGCCAGCAGCTTGCCCGGGACACTCGACTTTTACACTGAAGCTTTCTTT. This codes for CASSLPGTLDFYTEAFF.

The V gene is TRBV6-1, the J gene TRBJ1-5, with D maybe TRBD1 (6 bases). V lost 1 base, J lost 5 bases, and 15 bases lay in between. Germline assignment: CDR1 MNHNS and CDR2 SASEGT. There are 16 residues in the CDR3. The CDR3 sequence: CASSEVGTPVDQPQHF. DNA for the CDR3: TGTGCCAGCAGTGAAGTGGGGACACCGGTGGATCAGCCCCAGCATTTT.

V and J are TRBV7-9 and TRBJ1-2; D is possibly TRBD1 (6 bases). Trimming shortened V by 4 bases and J by 2 bases, and 11 bases separated the two germline ends. The CDR3 has 14 amino acids. CDR1 and CDR2 from the germline V gene are SEHNR and FQNEAQ (reference sequence). This chain's CDR3 is CASSYGTNNYGYTF. The CDR3 nucleotides read TGTGCCAGCAGCTATGGGACAAACAACTATGGCTACACCTTC.

The genes are TRBV5-1 and TRBJ2-3, with TRBD1 identical over 9 bases. CDR3 size: 17 residues. The V gene end was trimmed by 5 bases and the J gene end by 5 bases; junction bases not matched to a gene: 15. Germline assignment: CDR1 SGHRS and CDR2 YFSETQ. This chain's CDR3 is CASRKVVATGGVDTQYF. The DNA of the CDR3 is TGCGCCAGCAGAAAGGTTGTTGCAACAGGGGGCGTAGATACGCAGTATTTT.

CDR3 nucleotides: TGTGCCAGCAGCGGACAGGGGTTAGCCAAAAACATTCAGTACTTC. This sequence encodes CASSGQGLAKNIQYF. The chain recombines TRBV9 with TRBJ2-4, with TRBD1 matching over 8 bases. Trimming at V came to 3 bases and at J to 0 bases, leaving 2 bases not matched to a gene. The CDR3 totals 15 residues. CDR1 and CDR2 (germline): SGDLS, YYNGEE.